A selection of T cell receptor beta chains follows, all from one sample in a study of T-cell reconstitution after alpha-beta-depleted transplantation in children. TCRdb fed the PCR reads into MiXCR, producing one record per CDR3 protein. Here the sample spans about 460,000 distinct CDR3 sequences, 10% to 13% being singletons. Sequencing was performed on PBMCs, taken before TCRalphabeta/CD19-depleted stem cell transplant. These receptor sequences come from a child aged 2 to 9 with inherited bone marrow failure, due to receive a stem cell transplant. CDR3s include the opening cysteine and the closing phenylalanine or tryptophan. D genes are given only for firm matches. Size is stated for part of the rows, as once, few or many counts, or as a class when the clone is expanded.

d_gene | j_gene | v_gene | len | abundance | CDR3nt | CDR3aa
TRBD1 | TRBJ2-2 | TRBV18 | 15 | - | TGTGCCAGCTCCCTAACGACAGGGAGCACCGGGGAGCTGTTTTTT | CASSLTTGSTGELFF
- | TRBJ2-7 | TRBV29-1 | 13 | many | TGCAGCGTTGAAGATAAGAGTACCTACGAGCAGTACTTC | CSVEDKSTYEQYF
- | TRBJ2-7 | TRBV13 | 14 | many | TGTGCCAGCAGCTTAGACACCCTGTCCTACGAGCAGTACTTC | CASSLDTLSYEQYF
TRBD2 | TRBJ2-5 | TRBV20-1 | 13 | few | TGCAGTGCTTGGAGGGGCGGGGGGGAGACCCAGTACTTC | CSAWRGGGETQYF
TRBD1 | TRBJ2-7 | TRBV4-3 | 16 | many | TGCGCCAGCAGCCAGACCCCGGGACAGGGGGCACTCGAGCAGTACTTC | CASSQTPGQGALEQYF
TRBD1 | TRBJ1-1 | TRBV27 | 18 | many | TGTGCCAGCAGTCTACTCGTCCCGGGACAGGGGTCGAACACTGAAGCTTTCTTT | CASSLLVPGQGSNTEAFF
- | TRBJ2-1 | TRBV5-1 | 13 | many | TGCGCCAGCAGCTTGTTTAGAGGTGGTGAGCAGTTCTTC | CASSLFRGGEQFF
- | TRBJ2-1 | TRBV6-1 | 16 | few | TGTGCCAGCAGTCCCATGACAGCCCCCCTGGACAATGAGCAGTTCTTC | CASSPMTAPLDNEQFF
TRBD2 | TRBJ2-3 | TRBV12-3/TRBV12-4 | 13 | - | TGTGCCATCCCTAGCGGGAGGGGGGATACGCAGTATTTT | CAIPSGRGDTQYF
TRBD1 | TRBJ1-4 | TRBV6-5 | 15 | many | TGTGCCAGCAGTCTACAGGGGGCCCCTAATGAAAAACTGTTTTTT | CASSLQGAPNEKLFF
- | TRBJ2-3 | TRBV29-1 | 16 | many | TGCAGCGTTGAACCGCCTCCCTACGGAGTTTTGGATACGCAGTATTTT | CSVEPPPYGVLDTQYF
TRBD1 | TRBJ2-1 | TRBV29-1 | 15 | many | TGCAGCGGTCAGAAATGGACAGGGCCCTACAATGAGCAGTTCTTC | CSGQKWTGPYNEQFF
- | TRBJ2-7 | TRBV12-3/TRBV12-4 | 15 | few | TGTGCCAGCAGTTTCTCCGGGACGGCCAAATACGAGCAGTACTTC | CASSFSGTAKYEQYF
- | TRBJ1-2 | TRBV29-1 | 14 | many | TGCAGCGTTGGCTGGCAGACCAAAGAAGTTGGCTACACCTTC | CSVGWQTKEVGYTF
TRBD1 | TRBJ1-6 | TRBV27 | 15 | - | TGTGCCAGCAGTTCGGGACAGGCCTTTAATTCACCCCTCCACTTT | CASSSGQAFNSPLHF
TRBD2 | TRBJ2-1 | TRBV7-1 | 16 | - | TGTGCCAGGAGCCTTGGACTAGCGGGAGGGTACAATGAGCAGTTCTTC | CARSLGLAGGYNEQFF
- | TRBJ2-1 | TRBV19 | 16 | many | TGTGCCAGTAGTGACCGTGGGGGAGTCACCCCGGGTGAGCAGTTCTTC | CASSDRGGVTPGEQFF
- | TRBJ2-2 | TRBV25-1 | 12 | many | TGTGCCAGCAGGGAGGACACCGGGGAGCTGTTTTTT | CASREDTGELFF
- | TRBJ1-6 | TRBV20-1 | 16 | few | TGCAGTGCTAGAGCCGGGAATCCAAGTTCCAATTCACCCCTCCACTTT | CSARAGNPSSNSPLHF
TRBD2 | TRBJ2-5 | TRBV6-2/TRBV6-3 | 16 | many | TGTGCCAGCAGACGCAGACTAGCGGGGTCTGAAGAGACCCAGTACTTC | CASRRRLAGSEETQYF
- | TRBJ2-5 | TRBV20-1 | 16 | - | TGCAGTGCTAGAGTGTGGAGGGAGGCGGGCCAAGAGACCCAGTACTTC | CSARVWREAGQETQYF
- | TRBJ1-3 | TRBV28 | 14 | few | TGTGCCAGCAGTTCCGGGGGAGAGGGAAACACCATATATTTT | CASSSGGEGNTIYF
TRBD2 | TRBJ2-1 | TRBV4-3 | 16 | many | TGCGCCAGCAGCCAAAAATCCCCAGTTTCAGCGGGAGGGCAGTTCTTC | CASSQKSPVSAGGQFF
- | TRBJ2-7 | TRBV27 | 14 | many | TGTGCCAGCAGTTTAGTGGCTAACTCCTACGAGCAGTACTTC | CASSLVANSYEQYF
- | TRBJ1-2 | TRBV19 | 13 | - | TGTGCCAGTAGTATCTACTATAACTATGGCTACACCTTC | CASSIYYNYGYTF
- | TRBJ2-7 | TRBV7-6 | 17 | many | TGTGCCAGCAGCTTAGAGCCCCCGGACTGGCGGTCCTACGAGCAGTACTTC | CASSLEPPDWRSYEQYF
- | TRBJ2-7 | TRBV12-3/TRBV12-4 | 15 | - | TGTGCCAGCAGTTTATGGGGGGGGGGGCCCTACGAGCAGTACTTC | CASSLWGGGPYEQYF
- | TRBJ2-7 | TRBV28 | 12 | many | TGTGCCAGCAGCCGAGCCGTGTACGAGCAGTACTTC | CASSRAVYEQYF
TRBD2 | TRBJ2-1 | TRBV24-1 | 19 | many | TGTGCCACCAGTGACGTGACTAGCGGGGGTCGTGGTGGGAGTTTTGCGCAGTTCTTC | CATSDVTSGGRGGSFAQFF
- | TRBJ2-3 | TRBV12-3/TRBV12-4 | 14 | many | TGTGCCAGCAGTTTAATCGGGTCTTTAAATACGCAGTATTTT | CASSLIGSLNTQYF
- | TRBJ1-5 | TRBV20-1 | 14 | many | TGCAGTGCGACCGGTCGGTTAAGCAATCAGCCCCAGCATTTT | CSATGRLSNQPQHF
- | TRBJ2-7 | TRBV19 | 15 | few | TGTGCCAGTAGTATGGGGGCTAGCGGAGCCTACGAGCAGTACTTC | CASSMGASGAYEQYF
- | TRBJ2-1 | TRBV6-5 | 13 | - | TGTGCCAGCAGTTACTCGATGGAAGTGGAGCAGTTCTTC | CASSYSMEVEQFF
- | TRBJ2-5 | TRBV24-1 | 14 | many | TGTGCCACCAGTGACCACAGGATCGGGGAGACCCAGTACTTC | CATSDHRIGETQYF
TRBD2 | TRBJ2-7 | TRBV10-3 | 14 | many | TGTGCCATCAGTGAGTCTGGCGGGAGCGACGAGCAGTACTTC | CAISESGGSDEQYF
- | TRBJ2-2 | TRBV30 | 14 | - | TGTGCCTGGAGCAAACGCGGAATCACCGGGGAGCTGTTTTTT | CAWSKRGITGELFF
- | TRBJ2-7 | TRBV7-9 | 16 | - | TGTGCCAGCAGCCATAGCGGGACAGCTACCTCCTACGAGCAGTACTTC | CASSHSGTATSYEQYF
- | TRBJ2-2 | TRBV12-3/TRBV12-4 | 13 | many | TGTGCCAGCAGTGCCAGGGGAACCGGGGAGCTGTTTTTT | CASSARGTGELFF
TRBD2 | TRBJ2-7 | TRBV5-6 | 17 | - | TGTGCCAGCAGCTTCGTGGTAGCGGGAGGCCTGTCCTACGAGCAGTACTTC | CASSFVVAGGLSYEQYF
TRBD2 | TRBJ2-1 | TRBV20-1 | 14 | many | TGCAGTGCTAGACTAGCGGGGACCTACAATGAGCAGTTCTTC | CSARLAGTYNEQFF
TRBD1 | TRBJ1-1 | TRBV10-3 | 15 | many | TGTGCCATCAGTGAGTCTGACAGGGGGAACACTGAAGCTTTCTTT | CAISESDRGNTEAFF
- | TRBJ1-5 | TRBV6-2/TRBV6-3 | 14 | many | TGTGCCAGCAGTTACATCACAGGGAGTCAGCCCCAGCATTTT | CASSYITGSQPQHF
TRBD1 | TRBJ2-1 | TRBV25-1 | 19 | many | TGTGCCAGCAGTGACCGGACACCACGGACAGGGCGCTCCTACAATGAGCAGTTCTTC | CASSDRTPRTGRSYNEQFF
TRBD2 | TRBJ2-1 | TRBV5-6 | 17 | many | TGTGCCAGCCTTATCGGTCCCCTAGCGGGAGTTCAGAATGAGCAGTTCTTC | CASLIGPLAGVQNEQFF